Listed here is a single TCR beta chain. The data derive from a study of T cells expressing NK-cell markers. TCRdb reanalyzed the 5' RACE reads, giving one entry per CDR3 protein sequence and no DNA. Found here are more than 120,000 distinct CDR3 sequences; the top ten clones hold around 12%. The specimen sequenced was blood T cells: a sorted CD56 or NKG2C T cell subset, CD4+ or CD8+ T cells, or bulk PBMC T cells (not recorded which). The origin of this receptor is a man aged 18 to 29 in good health.

CDR3: CASSFINAGGLPDTQYF. The V and J genes are TRBV7-9 and TRBJ2-3; TCRdb reports TRBD2, a call that lacks DNA to check it against. The CDR3 runs to 17 residues. Germline assignment: CDR1 SEHNR and CDR2 FQNEAQ (reference sequence).